These 25 T cell receptor beta chains were all obtained from the same sample, sequenced in a study of response to subunit inactivated influenza vaccine. TCRdb re-called the RT-PCR reads through MiXCR, storing one row per CDR3 protein. Of 250,000 to 350,000 distinct CDR3 sequences detected, approximately 23% appear once; the ten largest clones hold 10% to 13%. This material consisted of PBMCs from blood, taken approximately 20 months after vaccination. The receptor source for this set is a man between 45 and 75 years old who received an inactivated influenza vaccine.

This clonotype has only a few counts. The chain employs TRBV2 and TRBJ1-2; perhaps TRBD1 as D (6 bases). V lost 2 bases to trimming and J lost 8 bases, with 15 bases between them. Germline V gene lookup returns CDR1 SNHLY and CDR2 FYNNEI. The CDR3 has 14 residues. CDR3 sequence: CASSELRGASGYTF. In DNA, the CDR3 is TGTGCCAGCAGTGAATTACGGGGGGCCAGCGGCTACACCTTC.

The chain has TRBV6-2 or TRBV6-3 and TRBJ1-6, with 7 positions matching TRBD1. Germline CDR1 MNHEY, CDR2 SVGEGT. The ends lost 4 bases at V and 7 bases at J; junction bases unmatched: 10. There are 16 residues in the CDR3. In DNA, the CDR3 is TGTGCCAGCAGTTTTGGGACAGCCTTTATGAATTCACCCCTCCACTTT. It encodes CASSFGTAFMNSPLHF.

V usage is TRBV24-1 and J usage is TRBJ2-5; D is ambiguous. Germline lookup yields CDR1 KGHDR and CDR2 SFDVKD. Between the trimmed V and J ends, which lost 4 bases and 5 bases, there was a span of 10 bases. This CDR3 has 13 residues. Here the CDR3 DNA reads TGTGCCACCAGTGACCCCTCCAGGGAGACCCAGTACTTC. It translates to CATSDPSRETQYF.

The rearrangement joins TRBV11-2 to TRBJ1-2, with D perhaps TRBD1 (5 bases). Trimming pared 7 bases from V and 4 bases from J, leaving 16 bases between. Looked up from germline, CDR1 is SGHAT and CDR2 is FQNNGV. This CDR3 is 14 amino acids long. The CDR3 loop reads CASTPGAESYGYTF. CDR3 bases: TGTGCCAGCACCCCCGGGGCGGAAAGCTATGGCTACACCTTC.

This clonotype came up many times. The gene calls are TRBV10-3 and TRBJ2-7, with TRBD1 matching 7 bases. Germline CDR1 ENHRY, CDR2 SYGVKD. Trimming took 0 bases from V and 4 from J; bases not matched to a gene: 3. The CDR3 spans 14 residues. CDR3 nucleotides: TGTGCCATCAGTGAGTCGGGGACAGCTTACGAGCAGTACTTC. Translation: CAISESGTAYEQYF.

This clonotype was detected only a few times. The genes are TRBV18 and TRBJ1-3; no reliable D call. V was clipped by 3 bases and J by 0 bases, with 18 bases between them. The CDR3 loop spans 18 amino acids. CDR1 KGHSH and CDR2 LQKENI come from the germline V gene. The CDR3 DNA is TGTGCCAGCTCACCCGGCCCGGGCGGATCTCTCTCTGGAAACACCATATATTTT. Protein product: CASSPGPGGSLSGNTIYF.

The rearrangement links TRBV12-3 or TRBV12-4 to TRBJ1-6, with 7 bases lining up with TRBD1. J gave up 10 bases and V 6 bases, and 6 bases lay outside the gene matches. There are 13 residues in the CDR3. CDR3 coding DNA: TGTGCCAGCAGGACAGGGTCTTACTCACCCCTCCACTTT. It is translated as CASRTGSYSPLHF.

This clonotype was picked up a small number of times. This chain connects TRBV7-9 to TRBJ2-3; D may be TRBD2 (5 bases). The V gene lost 7 bases and the J gene lost 5 bases, with 10 bases spanning the gap. The CDR3 loop spans 12 amino acids. Germline CDR1 SEHNR, CDR2 FQNEAQ (reference sequence). Written as DNA, the CDR3 is TGTGCCAGCAATCGGGGTTTAGATACGCAGTATTTT. The encoded protein is CASNRGLDTQYF.

A few counts support this clonotype. The rearrangement links TRBV5-1 to TRBJ2-3; 7 nucleotides match TRBD1. Germline CDR1 SGHRS, CDR2 YFSETQ. V gave up 4 bases and J gave up 4 bases; unmatched junction bases: 6. The CDR3 totals 14 residues. The CDR3 nucleotides are TGCGCCAGCAGCGGGGGACAGATTTCAGATACGCAGTATTTT. Translating gives CASSGGQISDTQYF.

Note on this clonotype: Mismatch with germline at one junction end may stem from a read error. The CDR3 reads CNAAQGSKNIQYF. The CDR3 nucleotides read TGCAATGCTGCGCAGGGATCCAAAAACATTCAGTACTTC. The J gene is TRBJ2-4, the V gene TRBV20-1, with D perhaps matching TRBD1 (5 bases). CDR1 and CDR2 from the germline V gene are DFQATT and SNEGSKA (reference sequence). The CDR3 is 13 residues long.

V and J are TRBV21-1 and TRBJ2-7. TRBV21-1 is a recognized pseudogene. The CDR3 loop spans 13 amino acids. Here the CDR3 reads CATVTGSSYEQYF. The CDR3 DNA sequence: TGTGCCACCGTAACAGGAAGCTCCTACGAGCAGTACTTC.

CDR3 nucleotides: TGTGCCAGCAGCTCCGAGTTTAGTTGGGGGATAACTGAAGCTTTCTTT. Protein sequence: CASSSEFSWGITEAFF. The V and J genes are TRBV6-4 and TRBJ1-1; D is possibly TRBD1 (5 bases). Trimming pared 6 bases from V and 5 bases from J, leaving 22 bases between. Germline lookup yields CDR1 MRHNA and CDR2 SNTAGT. CDR3 length: 16 residues.

The sample holds a few counts of this clonotype. The J gene is TRBJ2-3, the V gene TRBV10-3, with 8 bases matching TRBD1. The CDR3 runs to 13 residues. Per the germline V gene, CDR1 is ENHRY and CDR2 is SYGVKD. The V and J ends lost 10 bases and 3 bases, in that order; junction bases with no gene match: 6. The CDR3 protein is CATVRGLTDTQYF. For the CDR3, the DNA is TGTGCCACTGTCAGGGGGCTTACAGATACGCAGTATTTT.

This chain uses TRBV19 with TRBJ1-2, with 8 bases lining up with TRBD1. The CDR3 sequence is 15 residues long. Germline V gene lookup returns CDR1 LNHDA and CDR2 SQIVND (reference sequence). The J segment lost 7 bases and the V segment lost 4 bases, leaving 11 bases of the junction unmatched. The CDR3 bases are TGTGCCAGTAGTACCGGAAGACAGGGGTTTGCTGGCTACACCTTC. Encoded protein: CASSTGRQGFAGYTF.

This clonotype appeared once. V is TRBV20-1 and J is TRBJ2-5; the D gene could be TRBD1 or TRBD2 (5 bases each). V shed 4 bases and J shed 4 bases, with 13 bases lying between them. The CDR3 consists of 13 residues. Germline CDR1 and CDR2: DFQATT and SNEGSKA (reference sequence). Here the CDR3 DNA reads TGCAGTGCTACTCGGGACGCCCGAGAGACCCAGTACTTC. Amino acid sequence: CSATRDARETQYF.

This clonotype was detected only a few times. The gene calls are TRBV7-2 and TRBJ1-2; D gene ambiguous. The CDR3 contains 13 residues. The V gene's germline CDR1 is SGHTA and CDR2 FQGNSA. V shed 2 bases and J shed 8 bases, with 12 bases lying between them. CDR3 DNA: TGTGCCAGCAGCTTATTCATGGTAGAGGGCTACACCTTC. Its translation: CASSLFMVEGYTF. Drawing the rest from reference TRBV7-2 and TRBJ1-2, the complete variable domain is GAGVSQSPSNKVTEKGKDVELRCDPISGHTALYWYRQSLGQGLEFLIYFQGNSAPDKSGLPSDRFSAERTGGSVSTLTIQRTQQEDSAVYLCASSLFMVEGYTFGSGTRLTVV.

The V call is TRBV28, the J call TRBJ2-1, with a possible D match to TRBD2 (6 bases). The germline gives CDR1 MDHEN, CDR2 SYDVKM. The CDR3 sequence is 15 residues long. The V gene lost 0 bases and the J gene lost 7 bases, with 13 bases spanning the gap. As DNA, the CDR3 is TGTGCCAGCAGTTTATGGTCTAGCGCAGGGAATGAGCAGTTCTTC. Protein product: CASSLWSSAGNEQFF.

This chain joins TRBV20-1 and TRBJ2-5; possibly TRBD2 for D (6 bases). The CDR3 contains 15 residues. V was cut by 5 bases and J by 5 bases, with 21 bases left in between. From germline, CDR1 is DFQATT and CDR2 SNEGSKA (reference sequence). CDR3 DNA sequence: TGCAGTGCTCCTCGTCCCGGGACCGGAGGGGAGACCCAGTACTTC. It translates to CSAPRPGTGGETQYF.

The chain couples TRBV6-2 or TRBV6-3 to TRBJ2-2, with TRBD2 identical over 7 bases. CDR3 size: 16 residues. V lost 2 bases to trimming and J lost 2 bases; unmatched junction nucleotides: 5. Germline V gene data show CDR1 as MNHEY and CDR2 as SVGEGT. The CDR3 DNA is TGTGCCAGCAGTTACGTGTCTAGCGGTAACACCGGGGAGCTGTTTTTT. It translates to CASSYVSSGNTGELFF.

This rearrangement joins TRBV11-2 to TRBJ2-1, with a possible D match to TRBD2 (6 bases). Germline CDR1 SGHAT, CDR2 FQNNGV. This CDR3 contains 14 residues. V lost 4 bases and J 5 bases, leaving 12 bases between the germline ends. The CDR3 DNA reads as TGTGCCAGCAGCTGGGGGACTTCCCACAATGAGCAGTTCTTC. It is translated as CASSWGTSHNEQFF.

The chain has TRBV18 and TRBJ1-1; D possibly corresponds to TRBD1 (6 bases). This CDR3 is 14 amino acids long. CDR1 KGHSH and CDR2 LQKENI come from the germline V gene. V lost 5 bases to trimming and J lost 4 bases, with 14 bases between them. CDR3 DNA: TGTGCCAGCTCATCGAAGGGACACGGCACTGAAGCTTTCTTT. Translation: CASSSKGHGTEAFF.

The V and J genes are TRBV10-3 and TRBJ1-1, with 7 bases fitting TRBD1. The germline gives CDR1 ENHRY, CDR2 SYGVKD. The V and J ends lost 7 bases and 5 bases, in that order; junction bases with no gene match: 7. The CDR3 has 13 amino acids. The CDR3 DNA reads as TGTGCCATCAATAATCAACAGGGGACTGAAGCTTTCTTT. This translates into CAINNQQGTEAFF.

This rearrangement joins TRBV28 to TRBJ1-2; 9 bases are a match to TRBD1. This CDR3 spans 13 amino acids. Trimming at V came to 6 bases and at J to 4 bases, leaving 3 bases not matched to a gene. Per germline, CDR1 MDHEN and CDR2 SYDVKM. The CDR3 DNA reads TGTGCCAGCAGGAGGACAGGGGTCTATGGCTACACCTTC. It codes for CASRRTGVYGYTF.

This clonotype was counted ten times or more. The chain carries TRBV19 and TRBJ1-1; D call uncertain. The germline V gene has CDR1 LNHDA and CDR2 SQIVND (reference sequence). Trimming shortened V by 6 bases and J by 0 bases, and 14 bases separated the two germline ends. This CDR3 contains 15 residues. DNA for the CDR3: TGTGCCAGTAGCAAACCCGGAACCATGAACACTGAAGCTTTCTTT. Translation: CASSKPGTMNTEAFF.

This clonotype was counted between two and nine times. The V gene is TRBV20-1, the J gene TRBJ2-3; TRBD2 matches 12 bases. CDR3 length: 17 residues. Germline CDR1 DFQATT, CDR2 SNEGSKA (reference sequence). The trim removed 0 bases at V and 11 bases at J, leaving 15 bases unmatched. The CDR3 spells CSARDLELAGGIAMQYF. The CDR3 DNA reads as TGCAGTGCTAGAGATTTAGAGCTAGCGGGAGGGATTGCTATGCAGTATTTT.